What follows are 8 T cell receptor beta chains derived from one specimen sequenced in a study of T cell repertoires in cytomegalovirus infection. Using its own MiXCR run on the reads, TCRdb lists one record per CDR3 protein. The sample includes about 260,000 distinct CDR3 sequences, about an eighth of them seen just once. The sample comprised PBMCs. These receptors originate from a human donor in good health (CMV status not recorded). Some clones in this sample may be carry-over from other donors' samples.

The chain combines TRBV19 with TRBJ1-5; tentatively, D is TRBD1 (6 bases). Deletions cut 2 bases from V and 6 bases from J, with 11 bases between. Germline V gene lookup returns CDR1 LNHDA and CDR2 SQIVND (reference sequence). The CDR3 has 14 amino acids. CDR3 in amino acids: CASSIRGMGQPQHF. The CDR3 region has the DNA TGTGCCAGTAGTATAAGGGGGATGGGTCAGCCCCAGCATTTT.

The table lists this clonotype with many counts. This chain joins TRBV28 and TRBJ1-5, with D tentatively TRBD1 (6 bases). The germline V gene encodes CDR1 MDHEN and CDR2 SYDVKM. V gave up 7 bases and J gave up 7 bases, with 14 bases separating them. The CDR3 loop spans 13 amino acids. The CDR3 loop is CASINRGQQPQHF. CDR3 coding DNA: TGTGCCAGCATCAACCGGGGGCAACAGCCCCAGCATTTT.

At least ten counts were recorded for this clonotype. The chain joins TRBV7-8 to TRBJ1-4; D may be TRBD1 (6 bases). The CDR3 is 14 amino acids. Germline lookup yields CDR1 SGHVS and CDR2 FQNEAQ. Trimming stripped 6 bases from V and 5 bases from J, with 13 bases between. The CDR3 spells CASSPDRPNEKLFF. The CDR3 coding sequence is TGTGCCAGCAGTCCCGACAGGCCAAATGAAAAACTGTTTTTT. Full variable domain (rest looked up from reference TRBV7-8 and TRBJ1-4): GAGVSQSPRYKVAKRGQDVALRCDPISGHVSLFWYQQALGQGPEFLTYFQNEAQLDKSGLPSDRFFAERPEGSVSTLKIQRTQQEDSAVYLCASSPDRPNEKLFFGSGTQLSVL.

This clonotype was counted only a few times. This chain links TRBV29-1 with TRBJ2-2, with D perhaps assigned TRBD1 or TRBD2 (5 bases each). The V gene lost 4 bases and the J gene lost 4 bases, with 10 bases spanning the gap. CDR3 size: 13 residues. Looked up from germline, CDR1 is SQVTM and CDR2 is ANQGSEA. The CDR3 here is CSVGGTGTGELFF. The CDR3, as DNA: TGCAGCGTTGGAGGGACGGGCACCGGGGAGCTGTTTTTT.

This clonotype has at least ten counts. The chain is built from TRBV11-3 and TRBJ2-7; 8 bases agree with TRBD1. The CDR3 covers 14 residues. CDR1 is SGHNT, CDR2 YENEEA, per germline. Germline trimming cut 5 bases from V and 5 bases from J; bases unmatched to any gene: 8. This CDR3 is CASSDGTGVHEQYF. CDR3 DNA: TGTGCCAGCAGCGACGGGACAGGTGTCCACGAGCAGTACTTC.

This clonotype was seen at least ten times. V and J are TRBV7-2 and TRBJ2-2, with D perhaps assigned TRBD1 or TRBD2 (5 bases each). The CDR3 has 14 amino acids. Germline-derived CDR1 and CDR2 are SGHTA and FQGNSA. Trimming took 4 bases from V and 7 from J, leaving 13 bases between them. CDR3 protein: CASSWGSPGGELFF. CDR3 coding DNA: TGTGCCAGCAGCTGGGGGAGTCCCGGCGGGGAGCTGTTTTTT. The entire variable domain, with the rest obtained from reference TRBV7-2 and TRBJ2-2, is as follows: GAGVSQSPSNKVTEKGKDVELRCDPISGHTALYWYRQSLGQGLEFLIYFQGNSAPDKSGLPSDRFSAERTGGSVSTLTIQRTQQEDSAVYLCASSWGSPGGELFFGEGSRLTVL.

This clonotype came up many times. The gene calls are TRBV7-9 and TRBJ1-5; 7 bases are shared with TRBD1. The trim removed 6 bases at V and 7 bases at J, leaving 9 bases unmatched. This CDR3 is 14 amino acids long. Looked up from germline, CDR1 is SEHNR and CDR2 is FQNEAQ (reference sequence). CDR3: CASSTGQGGQPQHF. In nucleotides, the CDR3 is TGTGCCAGCAGTACCGGGCAGGGGGGACAGCCCCAGCATTTT.

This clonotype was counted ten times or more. The chain's CDR3 is CASSLGGYGYTEAFF. CDR3 DNA: TGTGCCAGCAGCTTAGGGGGTTACGGATACACTGAAGCTTTCTTT. The rearrangement uses TRBV7-2 and TRBJ1-1; D gene unclear. The CDR3 is 15 amino acids. Germline V CDR1 and CDR2: SGHTA, FQGNSA. Between the trimmed V and J ends, which lost 1 base and 3 bases, there was a span of 12 bases.